One and the same sample provided the 31 T cell receptor beta chains below, sequenced in a study of T cells in Graves' hyperthyroidism and ophthalmopathy. RNA transcripts were the template for amplifying TCR beta CDR3 regions. The TCR CDR3 was amplified in a first-round RT-PCR using the HTBI primer set. TCRdb re-derived calls from the multiplex PCR reads in MiXCR, one entry per CDR3 protein. The sample yields about 200,000 distinct CDR3 sequences, 17% seen once. Sequencing input: blood. The source of these receptors is a woman in her forties or fifties with Graves' hyperthyroidism.

This clonotype was detected many times. The gene calls are TRBV15 and TRBJ2-5, with D perhaps matching TRBD1 (5 bases). Looked up from germline, CDR1 is LNHNV and CDR2 is YYDKDF (reference sequence). This CDR3 is built from 15 residues. Trimming removed 1 base from V and 0 bases from J, with 9 bases in between. CDR3 sequence reads: CATSRVGQNQETQYF. The CDR3 DNA follows: TGTGCCACCAGCAGAGTCGGACAAAACCAAGAGACCCAGTACTTC.

About this clonotype: A much larger clone differs by one base, so this may be a read error. The V gene is TRBV12-3 or TRBV12-4, the J gene TRBJ2-7, with TRBD2 matching over 7 bases. The CDR3 has 15 residues. After removal of 6 bases from V and 1 base from J, the junction contained 9 bases not matched to a gene. CDR3: CASSLTGGGSYEQYF. CDR3 sequence (DNA): TGTGCCAGCAGCCTGACTGGCGGGGGATCCTACGAGCAGTACTTC.

This clonotype was recorded at least ten times. The chain uses TRBV3-1 and TRBJ1-1; D is ambiguous. V shed 11 bases and J shed 2 bases, with 9 bases lying between them. The CDR3 covers 11 residues. Germline CDR1 is LGHDT and CDR2 is YNNKEL (reference sequence). The DNA for the CDR3 is TGTGCCGCGGGTCGTAACACTGAAGCTTTCTTT. It is translated as CAAGRNTEAFF.

In DNA form, the CDR3 reads TGCGCCAGCAGCTGGTCGACGGAGGGTGAGACCCAGTACTTC. Translation: CASSWSTEGETQYF. V usage is TRBV5-1 and J usage is TRBJ2-5; perhaps TRBD2 as D (6 bases). The CDR3 sequence is 14 residues long. Germline V gene data show CDR1 as SGHRS and CDR2 as YFSETQ. The V end lost 3 bases, the J end lost 5 bases, and 14 bases lay between the germline ends.

This chain connects TRBV20-1 to TRBJ2-3; 7 nucleotides line up with TRBD2. Germline V CDR1 and CDR2: DFQATT, SNEGSKA (reference sequence). V lost 2 bases and J lost 1; bases outside the gene matches: 9. This CDR3 contains 16 residues. CDR3 amino acids: CSARRGAGKGTDTQYF. CDR3 bases: TGCAGTGCTAGACGGGGAGCGGGAAAGGGCACAGATACGCAGTATTTT.

V gene TRBV5-6 combines with J gene TRBJ2-7, with 11 bases aligning to TRBD1. The trim removed 4 bases at V and 8 bases at J, leaving 8 bases unmatched. The germline V gene has CDR1 SGHDT and CDR2 YYEEEE. The length of the CDR3 is 14 residues. The CDR3 sequence is CASSHRDRGIKQYF. Here the CDR3 DNA reads TGTGCCAGCAGCCATCGGGACAGGGGGATCAAGCAGTACTTC.

The chain joins TRBV2 to TRBJ1-6; perhaps TRBD1 as D (5 bases). Between the trimmed V and J ends, which lost 9 bases and 2 bases, there was a span of 17 bases. Per the germline V gene, CDR1 is SNHLY and CDR2 is FYNNEI. This CDR3 has 16 residues. The CDR3 sequence: CASIGEAGTYNSPLHF. DNA for the CDR3: TGTGCCAGTATAGGGGAGGCGGGCACCTATAATTCACCCCTCCACTTT.

The chain carries TRBV19 and TRBJ2-2; either TRBD1 or TRBD2 may supply D (6 bases each). V was shortened by 8 bases and J by 1 base, with 14 bases between the two germline ends. Germline-derived CDR1 and CDR2 are LNHDA and SQIVND (reference sequence). This CDR3 spans 15 amino acids. As DNA, the CDR3 is TGTGCCAGTTCGATAGGGGGAGGGAACACCGGGGAGCTGTTTTTT. Translation: CASSIGGGNTGELFF.

The rearrangement links TRBV12-3 or TRBV12-4 to TRBJ2-7, with D perhaps TRBD2 (5 bases). The CDR3 contains 14 residues. Trimming stripped 6 bases from V and 0 bases from J, with 12 bases between. The CDR3, as DNA: TGTGCCAGCAGGAGCGGCTTAGTCTCCTACGAGCAGTACTTC. Protein: CASRSGLVSYEQYF.

This clonotype was detected many times. This chain uses TRBV10-3 with TRBJ2-5; D remains unclear. CDR1 and CDR2 from the germline V gene are ENHRY and SYGVKD. V lost 10 bases and J lost 5, with 14 bases in between. CDR3 length equals 12 residues. The CDR3, as DNA: TGTGCCACCAGGCCGTGGCGCGAGACCCAGTACTTC. This translates into CATRPWRETQYF.

V is TRBV4-2 and J is TRBJ2-3; 11 bases align to TRBD2. Per germline, CDR1 LGHNA and CDR2 YNFKEQ. The CDR3 consists of 17 residues. With 4 bases clipped from V and 6 bases from J, the junction kept 12 bases outside the gene matches. The CDR3 sequence is CASSLGTSGFRGDTQYF. CDR3 DNA: TGTGCCAGCAGCCTAGGGACTAGCGGTTTTAGAGGGGATACGCAGTATTTT.

This clonotype was detected many times. The chain employs TRBV9 and TRBJ2-1, with unresolved D. Deletions cut 2 bases from V and 0 bases from J, with 6 bases between. CDR1 and CDR2 from the germline V gene are SGDLS and YYNGEE. The CDR3 loop spans 14 amino acids. The CDR3 is CASSVEASYNEQFF. CDR3 coding DNA: TGTGCCAGCAGCGTCGAGGCCTCCTACAATGAGCAGTTCTTC. Variable domain in full (rest from reference TRBV9 and TRBJ2-1): DSGVTQTPKHLITATGQRVTLRCSPRSGDLSVYWYQQSLDQGLQFLIQYYNGEERAKGNILERFSAQQFPDLHSELNLSSLELGDSALYFCASSVEASYNEQFFGPGTRLTVL.

This clonotype was observed once. One junction end disagrees with the germline gene, perhaps due to a read error. This sequence joins TRBV5-1 and TRBJ1-2; 7 positions agree with TRBD1. In germline, CDR1 is SGHRS, CDR2 YFSETQ. The CDR3 sequence is 15 residues long. For the CDR3, the DNA is TGTGCCAGCAGCGTGGGGACAGCAGACGCCTATGGCTACACCTTC. This translates into CASSVGTADAYGYTF.

The V gene is TRBV6-6, the J gene TRBJ1-1; D is possibly TRBD1 (5 bases). V lost 0 bases, J lost 2 bases, and 13 bases lay in between. CDR1 and CDR2 from the germline V gene are MNHNY and SVGAGI (reference sequence). The CDR3 has 16 residues. As DNA, the CDR3 is TGTGCCAGCAGTTACTCGATCAGGGAGGTAAACACTGAAGCTTTCTTT. Residues: CASSYSIREVNTEAFF.

Many counts were recorded for this clonotype. V and J are TRBV6-1 and TRBJ2-7; no definite D call. The germline CDR1 and CDR2 sequences are MNHNS and SASEGT. The CDR3 extends over 13 amino acids. Trimming removed 7 bases from V and 2 bases from J, with 12 bases in between. The CDR3 reads CASTQDGAYEQYF. CDR3 sequence (DNA): TGTGCCAGCACCCAAGACGGAGCCTACGAGCAGTACTTC.

The chain uses TRBV12-3 or TRBV12-4 and TRBJ1-4, with D uncertain. CDR3 size: 16 residues. The V gene lost 8 bases and the J gene lost 1 base, with 17 bases spanning the gap. DNA of the CDR3: TGTGCCAGCTCCAACACCCTGACGCTAACTAATGAAAAACTGTTTTTT. Its translation: CASSNTLTLTNEKLFF.

The rearrangement joins TRBV28 to TRBJ1-5; 8 positions agree with TRBD1. The germline gives CDR1 MDHEN, CDR2 SYDVKM. The junction had 4 bases not matched to a gene; V was cut back by 1 base and J by 5 bases. This CDR3 region has 15 residues. CDR3 sequence reads: CASSLLVDRDQPQHF. The CDR3, as DNA: TGTGCCAGCAGTTTATTAGTGGACAGGGATCAGCCCCAGCATTTT.

In this sample, this clonotype turned up a few times. V gene TRBV29-1 combines with J gene TRBJ2-7, with D perhaps TRBD1 (6 bases). The CDR3 has 18 amino acids. Trimming left V 6 bases short and J 0 bases short, with 27 bases between. Germline V gives CDR1 SQVTM, CDR2 ANQGSEA. Here the CDR3 reads CSVVTLGFTGNPSYEQYF. CDR3 in DNA: TGCAGCGTCGTCACGCTTGGCTTTACAGGGAACCCCTCCTACGAGCAGTACTTC.

This clonotype was detected many times. CDR3 nucleotides: TGTGCCAGCAGCTTAGACCTCCGCTCTGGAAACACCATATATTTT. It yields the protein CASSLDLRSGNTIYF. The chain is built from TRBV11-3 and TRBJ1-3; no definite D call. Deletions cut 0 bases from V and 0 bases from J, with 6 bases between. This CDR3 comprises 15 residues. Germline V gene sequence: CDR1 SGHNT, CDR2 YENEEA.

This clonotype was observed many times. The chain is built from TRBV20-1 and TRBJ1-1, with D possibly matching TRBD1 (6 bases). Germline lookup yields CDR1 DFQATT and CDR2 SNEGSKA (reference sequence). There are 14 residues in the CDR3. Trimming left V 3 bases short and J 4 bases short, with 15 bases between. The CDR3 DNA reads TGCAGTGCTAGCACCCGGGGGGGGGCCACTGAAGCTTTCTTT. Its protein is CSASTRGGATEAFF.

The chain uses TRBV18 and TRBJ1-2, with D unclear. V was pared by 2 bases and J by 6 bases, with 7 bases between. The CDR3 length is 12 residues. Germline values: CDR1 KGHSH, CDR2 LQKENI. CDR3 loop: CASSPVPHGYTF. The CDR3 region has the DNA TGTGCCAGCTCACCAGTTCCCCATGGCTACACCTTC.

In its sample, this clonotype was seen many times. The chain employs TRBV30 and TRBJ2-5, with 9 bases matching TRBD2. The junction had 9 bases not matched to a gene; V was cut back by 4 bases and J by 9 bases. Germline values: CDR1 GTSNPN, CDR2 SVGIG (reference sequence). CDR3 length: 13 residues. CDR3 region: CAWTPTSGVAQYF. The CDR3 DNA reads TGTGCCTGGACCCCGACTAGCGGCGTGGCCCAGTACTTC.

This clonotype came up a few times. V usage is TRBV19 and J usage is TRBJ1-5, with 8 positions matching TRBD1. The germline V gene has CDR1 LNHDA and CDR2 SQIVND (reference sequence). CDR3 length: 14 amino acids. J lost 7 bases, V lost 5 bases, and 7 bases had no gene match. CDR3 in DNA: TGTGCCAGTAGTCCCAGGACAGGGTTGCAGCCCCAGCATTTT. Amino acid sequence: CASSPRTGLQPQHF. Variable domain in full (rest from reference TRBV19 and TRBJ1-5): DGGITQSPKYLFRKEGQNVTLSCEQNLNHDAMYWYRQDPGQGLRLIYYSQIVNDFQKGDIAEGYSVSREKKESFPLTVTSAQKNPTAFYLCASSPRTGLQPQHFGDGTRLSIL.

This clonotype was recorded many times. J is TRBJ2-1 and V is TRBV2; TRBD2 agrees at 11 bases. After removal of 4 bases from V and 4 bases from J, the junction contained 6 bases not matched to a gene. The germline CDR1 and CDR2 sequences are SNHLY and FYNNEI. The CDR3 totals 16 residues. The CDR3 reads CASSVTGLAEYNEQFF. CDR3 nucleotides: TGTGCCAGCAGTGTAACGGGACTAGCGGAATACAATGAGCAGTTCTTC.

This clonotype was recorded at least ten times. This chain links TRBV7-3 with TRBJ2-3, with 8 bases that match TRBD2. Germline V gives CDR1 SGHTA, CDR2 FQGTGA. The CDR3 is 15 amino acids. Trimming at V came to 4 bases and at J to 0 bases, leaving 3 bases not matched to a gene. In DNA form, the CDR3 reads TGTGCCAGCAGCTCTTCTAGCGGGAGCACAGATACGCAGTATTTT. Translated, it gives CASSSSSGSTDTQYF.

This clonotype showed up many times. The chain joins TRBV7-2 to TRBJ2-1; D is uncertain. The CDR3 extends over 13 amino acids. Trimming removed 5 bases at V and 6 bases at J, with 11 bases between. Germline values: CDR1 SGHTA, CDR2 FQGNSA. Here the CDR3 reads CASSPQFLNEQFF. For the CDR3, the DNA is TGTGCCAGCAGCCCACAGTTTCTCAATGAGCAGTTCTTC.

This clonotype was recorded at least ten times. This chain connects TRBV11-3 to TRBJ2-2; possibly TRBD2 for D (5 bases). Looked up from germline, CDR1 is SGHNT and CDR2 is YENEEA. Trimming removed 5 bases at V and 6 bases at J, with 13 bases between. This CDR3 is built from 14 residues. Here the CDR3 DNA reads TGTGCCAGCAGCCCACCTAGCATCGCCGGGGAGCTGTTTTTT. Translating it yields CASSPPSIAGELFF.

V is TRBV3-1 and J is TRBJ2-2; unclear D gene. Between the trimmed V and J ends, which lost 0 bases and 3 bases, there was a span of 17 bases. Germline V gives CDR1 LGHDT, CDR2 YNNKEL (reference sequence). CDR3 length: 18 residues. Here the CDR3 DNA reads TGTGCCAGCAGCCAAGATCGATCTAGGACCATCGACACCGGGGAGCTGTTTTTT. Its protein is CASSQDRSRTIDTGELFF.

The table lists this clonotype with many counts. This CDR3 is CASSLGDGVQPQHF. CDR3 DNA sequence: TGCGCCAGCAGCTTGGGGGATGGGGTTCAGCCCCAGCATTTT. The chain carries TRBV5-1 and TRBJ1-5; D gene uncertain. Trimming shortened V by 0 bases and J by 6 bases, and 10 bases separated the two germline ends. Germline CDR1 is SGHRS and CDR2 is YFSETQ. The CDR3 contains 14 residues.

This clonotype was seen repeatedly, ten times or more. This rearrangement joins TRBV11-3 to TRBJ2-5, with D possibly TRBD1 on 5 matching bases. From germline, CDR1 is SGHNT and CDR2 YENEEA. The V and J ends lost 4 bases and 1 base respectively, with 10 bases between them. The CDR3 length is 14 residues. The CDR3 protein is CASSSRTLQETQYF. As DNA, the CDR3 is TGTGCCAGCAGCTCCAGGACACTCCAAGAGACCCAGTACTTC.

This clonotype was recorded many times. The gene calls are TRBV3-1 and TRBJ2-7; D is undetermined. Germline V gene sequence: CDR1 LGHDT, CDR2 YNNKEL (reference sequence). The V end lost 0 bases, the J end lost 1 base, and 7 bases lay between the germline ends. The CDR3 runs 14 residues. CDR3 in amino acids: CASSQDSKSYEQYF. DNA of the CDR3: TGTGCCAGCAGCCAAGATAGCAAGTCCTACGAGCAGTACTTC.